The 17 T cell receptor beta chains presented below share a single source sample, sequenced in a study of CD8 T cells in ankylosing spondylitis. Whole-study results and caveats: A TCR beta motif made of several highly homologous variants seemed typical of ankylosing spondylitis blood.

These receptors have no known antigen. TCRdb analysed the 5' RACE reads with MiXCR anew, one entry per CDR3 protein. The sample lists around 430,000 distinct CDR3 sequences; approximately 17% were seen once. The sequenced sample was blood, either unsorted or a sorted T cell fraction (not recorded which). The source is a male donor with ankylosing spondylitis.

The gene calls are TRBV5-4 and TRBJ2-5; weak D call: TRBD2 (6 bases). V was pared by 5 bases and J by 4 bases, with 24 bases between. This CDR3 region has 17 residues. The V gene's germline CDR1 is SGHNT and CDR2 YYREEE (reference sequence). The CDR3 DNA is TGTGCCAGCAGAATGGGAGGTCGGGCAGCCAAGGGAGAGACCCAGTACTTC. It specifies CASRMGGRAAKGETQYF.

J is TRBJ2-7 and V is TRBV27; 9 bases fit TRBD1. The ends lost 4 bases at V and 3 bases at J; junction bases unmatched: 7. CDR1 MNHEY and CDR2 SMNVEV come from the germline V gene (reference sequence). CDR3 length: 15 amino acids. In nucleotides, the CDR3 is TGTGCCAGCAGTTCGCCGGGACAGGGTCTCTACGAGCAGTACTTC. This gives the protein CASSSPGQGLYEQYF.

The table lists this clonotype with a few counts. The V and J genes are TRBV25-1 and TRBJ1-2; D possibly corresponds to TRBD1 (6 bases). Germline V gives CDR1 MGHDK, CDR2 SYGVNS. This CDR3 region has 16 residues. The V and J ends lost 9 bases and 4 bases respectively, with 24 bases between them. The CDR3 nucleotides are TGTGCCAGACAGAAGGACAGCCACCGACATTGCTATGGCTACACCTTC. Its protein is CARQKDSHRHCYGYTF.

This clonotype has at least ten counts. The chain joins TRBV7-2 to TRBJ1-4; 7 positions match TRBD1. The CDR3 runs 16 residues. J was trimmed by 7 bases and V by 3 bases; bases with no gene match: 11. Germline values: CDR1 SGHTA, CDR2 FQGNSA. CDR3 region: CASSFLPQGVGEKLFF. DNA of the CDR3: TGTGCCAGCAGCTTTTTACCCCAGGGGGTTGGTGAAAAACTGTTTTTT.

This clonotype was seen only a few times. The CDR3 bases are TGTGCCAGCAGCCTGGACAGGGCAGACACCATATATTTT. This sequence encodes CASSLDRADTIYF. The chain employs TRBV6-1 and TRBJ1-3; 8 nucleotides agree with TRBD1. Germline assignment: CDR1 MNHNS and CDR2 SASEGT. The CDR3 length is 13 residues. The V segment lost 6 bases and the J segment 8 bases; nucleotides outside the gene matches: 6.

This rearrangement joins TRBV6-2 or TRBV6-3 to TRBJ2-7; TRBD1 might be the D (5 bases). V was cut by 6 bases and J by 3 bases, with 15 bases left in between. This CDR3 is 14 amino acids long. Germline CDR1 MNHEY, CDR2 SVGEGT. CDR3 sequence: CASSKAGSDYEQYF. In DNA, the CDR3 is TGTGCCAGCAGCAAAGCAGGGTCCGACTACGAGCAGTACTTC.

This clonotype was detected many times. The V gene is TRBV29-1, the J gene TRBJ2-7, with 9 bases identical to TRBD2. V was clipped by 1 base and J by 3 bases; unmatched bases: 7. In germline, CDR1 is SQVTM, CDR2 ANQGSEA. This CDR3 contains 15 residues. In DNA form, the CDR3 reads TGCAGCGTTGAAGTGGGGCTAGCGGGGAACTACGAGCAGTACTTC. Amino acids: CSVEVGLAGNYEQYF.

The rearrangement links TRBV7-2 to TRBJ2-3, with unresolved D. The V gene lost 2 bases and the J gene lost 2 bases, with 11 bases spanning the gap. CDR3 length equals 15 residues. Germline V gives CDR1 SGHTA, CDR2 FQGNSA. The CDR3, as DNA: TGTGCCAGCAGCTTACGTGGACCCGCCACAGATACGCAGTATTTT. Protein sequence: CASSLRGPATDTQYF.

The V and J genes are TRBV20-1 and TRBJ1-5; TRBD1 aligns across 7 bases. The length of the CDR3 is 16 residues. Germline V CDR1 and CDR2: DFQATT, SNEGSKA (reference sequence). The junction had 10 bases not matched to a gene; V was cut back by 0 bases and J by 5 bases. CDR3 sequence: CSARDPGGGTDQPQHF. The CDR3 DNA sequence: TGCAGTGCTAGAGATCCAGGGGGAGGGACAGATCAGCCCCAGCATTTT.

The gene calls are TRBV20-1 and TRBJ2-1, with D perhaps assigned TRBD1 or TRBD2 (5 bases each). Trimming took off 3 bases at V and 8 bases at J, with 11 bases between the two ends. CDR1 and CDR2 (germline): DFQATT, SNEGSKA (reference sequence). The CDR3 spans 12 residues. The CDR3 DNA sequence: TGCAGTGCTAGCGGGGCTAGGGATGAGCAGTTCTTC. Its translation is CSASGARDEQFF.

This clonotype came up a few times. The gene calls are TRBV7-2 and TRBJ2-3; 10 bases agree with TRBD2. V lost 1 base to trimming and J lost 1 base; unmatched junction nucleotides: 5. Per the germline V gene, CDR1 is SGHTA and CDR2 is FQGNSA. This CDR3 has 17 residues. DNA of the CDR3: TGTGCCAGCAGCTTAGGGATAGCGGGAGGAGGCACAGATACGCAGTATTTT. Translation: CASSLGIAGGGTDTQYF.

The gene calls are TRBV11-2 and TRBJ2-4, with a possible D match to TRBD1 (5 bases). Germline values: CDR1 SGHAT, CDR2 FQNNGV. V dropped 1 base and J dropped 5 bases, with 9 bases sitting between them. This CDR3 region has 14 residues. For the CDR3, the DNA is TGTGCCAGCAGCTTAGGAGCCAGGGAAAACATTCAGTACTTC. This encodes CASSLGARENIQYF.

CDR3 nucleotides: TGTGCCAGCAGTTATGCGAGGGAGCAGTTCTTC. Its translation is CASSYAREQFF. The chain couples TRBV6-2 or TRBV6-3 to TRBJ2-1; no firm D call. Germline CDR1 MNHEY, CDR2 SVGEGT. The CDR3 spans 11 residues. The ends were cut back, 3 bases at V and 10 bases at J, with 7 bases in the middle.

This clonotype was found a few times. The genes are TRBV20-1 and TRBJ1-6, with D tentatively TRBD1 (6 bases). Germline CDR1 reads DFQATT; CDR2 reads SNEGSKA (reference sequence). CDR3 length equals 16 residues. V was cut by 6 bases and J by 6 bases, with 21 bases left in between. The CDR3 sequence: CSASVQGRRGNSPLHF. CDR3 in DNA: TGCAGTGCGTCAGTCCAGGGGCGCAGGGGTAATTCACCCCTCCACTTT.

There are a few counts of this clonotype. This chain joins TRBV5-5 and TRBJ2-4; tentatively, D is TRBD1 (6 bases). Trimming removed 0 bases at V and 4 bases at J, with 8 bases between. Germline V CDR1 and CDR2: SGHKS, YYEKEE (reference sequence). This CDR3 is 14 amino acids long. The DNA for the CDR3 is TGTGCCAGCAGCTTGGAAGGGGGAAAAAACATTCAGTACTTC. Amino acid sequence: CASSLEGGKNIQYF.

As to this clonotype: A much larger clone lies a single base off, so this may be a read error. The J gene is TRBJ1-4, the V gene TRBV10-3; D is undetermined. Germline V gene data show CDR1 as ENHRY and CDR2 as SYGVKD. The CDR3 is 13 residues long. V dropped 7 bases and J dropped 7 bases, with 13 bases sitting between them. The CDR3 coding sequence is TGTGCCATCAATCCGGGTAGTGGTGAAAAACTGTTTTTT. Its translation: CAINPGSGEKLFF.

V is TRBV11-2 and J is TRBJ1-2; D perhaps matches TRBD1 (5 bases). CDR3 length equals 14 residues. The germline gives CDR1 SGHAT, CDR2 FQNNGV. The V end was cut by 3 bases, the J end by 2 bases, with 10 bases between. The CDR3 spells CASSFLAGNYGYTF. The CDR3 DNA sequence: TGTGCCAGCAGCTTCTTAGCAGGGAACTATGGCTACACCTTC.